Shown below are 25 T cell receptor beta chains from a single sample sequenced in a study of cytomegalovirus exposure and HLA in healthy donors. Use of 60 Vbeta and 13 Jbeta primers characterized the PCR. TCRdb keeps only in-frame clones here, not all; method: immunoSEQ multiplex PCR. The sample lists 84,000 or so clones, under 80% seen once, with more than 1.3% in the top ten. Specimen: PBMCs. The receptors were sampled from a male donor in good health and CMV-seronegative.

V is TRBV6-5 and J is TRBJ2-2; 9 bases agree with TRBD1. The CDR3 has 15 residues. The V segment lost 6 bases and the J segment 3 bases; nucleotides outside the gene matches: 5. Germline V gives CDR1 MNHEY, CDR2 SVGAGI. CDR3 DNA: TGTGCCAGCAGCTCCGGGACAGGGTACACCGGGGAGCTGTTTTTT. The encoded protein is CASSSGTGYTGELFF.

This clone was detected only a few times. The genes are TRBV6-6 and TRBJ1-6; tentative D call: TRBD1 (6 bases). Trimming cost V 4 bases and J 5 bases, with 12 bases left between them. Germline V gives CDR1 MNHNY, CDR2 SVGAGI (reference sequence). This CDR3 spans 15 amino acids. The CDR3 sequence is CASSLMTGDNSPLHF. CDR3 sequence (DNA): TGTGCCAGCAGTTTAATGACAGGCGATAATTCACCCCTCCACTTT.

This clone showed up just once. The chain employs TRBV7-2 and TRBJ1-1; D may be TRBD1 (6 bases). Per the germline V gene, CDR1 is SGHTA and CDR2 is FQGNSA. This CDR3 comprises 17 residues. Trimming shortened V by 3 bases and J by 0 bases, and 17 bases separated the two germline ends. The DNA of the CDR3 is TGTGCCAGCAGCTTGGCAAGGGGGAGGGGTGTGAACACTGAAGCTTTCTTT. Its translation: CASSLARGRGVNTEAFF.

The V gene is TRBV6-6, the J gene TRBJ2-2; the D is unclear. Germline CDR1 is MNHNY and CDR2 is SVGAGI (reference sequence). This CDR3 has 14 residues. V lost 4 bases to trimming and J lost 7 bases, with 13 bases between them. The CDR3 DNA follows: TGTGCCAGCAGTTTTCTAGGAGATCACGGGGAGCTGTTTTTT. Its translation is CASSFLGDHGELFF.

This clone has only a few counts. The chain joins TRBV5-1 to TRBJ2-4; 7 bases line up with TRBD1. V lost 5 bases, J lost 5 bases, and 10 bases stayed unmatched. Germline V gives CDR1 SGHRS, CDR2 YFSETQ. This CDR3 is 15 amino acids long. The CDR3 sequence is CASRYLPGTENIQYF. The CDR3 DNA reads TGCGCCAGCAGATACTTACCCGGGACAGAAAACATTCAGTACTTC. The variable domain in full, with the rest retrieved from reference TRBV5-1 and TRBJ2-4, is KAGVTQTPRYLIKTRGQQVTLSCSPISGHRSVSWYQQTPGQGLQFLFEYFSETQRNKGNFPGRFSGRQFSNSRSEMNVSTLELGDSALYLCASRYLPGTENIQYFGAGTRLSVL.

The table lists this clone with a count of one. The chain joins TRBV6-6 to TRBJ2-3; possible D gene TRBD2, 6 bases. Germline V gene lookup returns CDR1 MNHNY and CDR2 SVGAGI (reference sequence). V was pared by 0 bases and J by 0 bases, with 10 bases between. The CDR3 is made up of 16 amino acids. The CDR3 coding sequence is TGTGCCAGCAGTTACTCGACGGGGACTAGCACAGATACGCAGTATTTT. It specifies CASSYSTGTSTDTQYF.

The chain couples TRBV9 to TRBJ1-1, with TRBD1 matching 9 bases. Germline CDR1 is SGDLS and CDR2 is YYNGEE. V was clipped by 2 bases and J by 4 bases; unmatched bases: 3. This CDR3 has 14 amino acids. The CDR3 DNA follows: TGTGCCAGCAGCGTTGACAGGGGGTCCACTGAAGCTTTCTTT. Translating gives CASSVDRGSTEAFF.

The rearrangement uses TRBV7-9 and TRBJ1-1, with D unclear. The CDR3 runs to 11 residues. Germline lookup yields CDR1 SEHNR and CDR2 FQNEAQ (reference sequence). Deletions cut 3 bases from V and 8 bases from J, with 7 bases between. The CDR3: CASSFNSEAFF. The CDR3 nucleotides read TGTGCCAGCAGCTTCAACTCGGAAGCTTTCTTT.

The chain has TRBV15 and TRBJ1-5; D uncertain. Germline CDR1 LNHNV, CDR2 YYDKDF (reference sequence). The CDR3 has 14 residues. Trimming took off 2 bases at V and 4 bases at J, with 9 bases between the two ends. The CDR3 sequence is CATSRWEGNQPQHF. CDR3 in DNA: TGTGCCACCAGCAGATGGGAGGGAAATCAGCCCCAGCATTTT.

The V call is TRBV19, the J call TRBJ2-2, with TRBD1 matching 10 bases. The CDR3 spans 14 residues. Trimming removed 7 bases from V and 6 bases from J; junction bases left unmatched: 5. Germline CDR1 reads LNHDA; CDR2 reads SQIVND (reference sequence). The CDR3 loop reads CASTRDRGSGELFF. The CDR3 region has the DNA TGTGCCAGTACTCGGGACAGGGGATCCGGGGAGCTGTTTTTT.

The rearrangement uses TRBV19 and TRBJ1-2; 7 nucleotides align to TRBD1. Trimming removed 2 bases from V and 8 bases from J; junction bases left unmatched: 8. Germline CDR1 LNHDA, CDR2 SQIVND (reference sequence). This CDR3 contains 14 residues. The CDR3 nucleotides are TGTGCCAGTAGTATATGGGTAACAGGGGAAGGCTACACCTTC. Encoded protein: CASSIWVTGEGYTF. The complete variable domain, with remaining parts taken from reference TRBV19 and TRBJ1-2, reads DGGITQSPKYLFRKEGQNVTLSCEQNLNHDAMYWYRQDPGQGLRLIYYSQIVNDFQKGDIAEGYSVSREKKESFPLTVTSAQKNPTAFYLCASSIWVTGEGYTFGSGTRLTVV.

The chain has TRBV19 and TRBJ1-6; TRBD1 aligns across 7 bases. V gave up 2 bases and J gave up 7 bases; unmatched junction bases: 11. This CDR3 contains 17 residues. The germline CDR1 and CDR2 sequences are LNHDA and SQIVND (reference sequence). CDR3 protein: CASSISHLRGKNSPLHF. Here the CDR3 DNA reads TGTGCCAGTAGTATATCCCACCTCAGGGGGAAGAATTCACCCCTCCACTTT.

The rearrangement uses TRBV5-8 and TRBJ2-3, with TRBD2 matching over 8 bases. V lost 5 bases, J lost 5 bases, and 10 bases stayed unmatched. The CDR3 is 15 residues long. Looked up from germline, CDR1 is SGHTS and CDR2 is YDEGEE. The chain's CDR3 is CASRAGGRVKDTQYF. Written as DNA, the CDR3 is TGTGCCAGCAGGGCGGGGGGCCGAGTTAAAGATACGCAGTATTTT.

Written as DNA, the CDR3 is TGTGCCAGCAGCTTCGGGTCCTCCGAGGAGCAGTACTTC. Protein sequence: CASSFGSSEEQYF. The J gene is TRBJ2-7, the V gene TRBV11-2; D remains unclear. In germline, CDR1 is SGHAT, CDR2 FQNNGV. The V end was cut by 3 bases, the J end by 7 bases, with 13 bases between. The CDR3 loop spans 13 amino acids.

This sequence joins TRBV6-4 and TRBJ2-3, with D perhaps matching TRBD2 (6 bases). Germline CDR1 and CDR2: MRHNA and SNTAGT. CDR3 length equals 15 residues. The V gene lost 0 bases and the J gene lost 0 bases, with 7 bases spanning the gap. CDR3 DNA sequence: TGTGCCAGCAGTGACTCGGAGGGCAGCACAGATACGCAGTATTTT. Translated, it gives CASSDSEGSTDTQYF.

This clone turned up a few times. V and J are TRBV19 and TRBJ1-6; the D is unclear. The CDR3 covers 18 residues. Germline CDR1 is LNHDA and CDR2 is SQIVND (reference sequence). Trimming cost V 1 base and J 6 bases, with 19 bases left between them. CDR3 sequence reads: CASSIGPARRKSNSPLHF. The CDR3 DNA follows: TGTGCCAGTAGTATAGGCCCAGCAAGGAGGAAGTCTAATTCACCCCTCCACTTT.

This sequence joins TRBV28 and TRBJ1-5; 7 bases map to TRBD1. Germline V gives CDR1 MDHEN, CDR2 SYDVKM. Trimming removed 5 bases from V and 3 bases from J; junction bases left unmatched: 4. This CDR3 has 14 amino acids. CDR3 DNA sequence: TGTGCCAGCAGTGACAGGGCTTTCAATCAGCCCCAGCATTTT. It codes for CASSDRAFNQPQHF.

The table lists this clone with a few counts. The CDR3 loop is CASSFGSRGYTF. The CDR3 nucleotides read TGTGCCAGCAGTTTTGGCTCTCGAGGCTACACCTTC. The chain carries TRBV28 and TRBJ1-2, with unresolved D. This CDR3 is 12 amino acids long. The germline gives CDR1 MDHEN, CDR2 SYDVKM. The V and J ends lost 3 bases and 8 bases respectively, with 10 bases between them.

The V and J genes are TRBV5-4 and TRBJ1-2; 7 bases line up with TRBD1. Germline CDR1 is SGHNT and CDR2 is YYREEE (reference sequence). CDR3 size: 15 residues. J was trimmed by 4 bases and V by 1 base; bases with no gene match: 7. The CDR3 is CASSLIDRDSYGYTF. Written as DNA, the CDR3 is TGTGCCAGCAGCTTGATAGACCGGGACAGCTATGGCTACACCTTC.

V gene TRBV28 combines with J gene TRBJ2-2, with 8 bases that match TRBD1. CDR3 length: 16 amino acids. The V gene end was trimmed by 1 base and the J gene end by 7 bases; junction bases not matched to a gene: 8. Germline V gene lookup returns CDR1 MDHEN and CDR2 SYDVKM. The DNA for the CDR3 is TGTGCCAGCAGTTTATATCAGTCAGGGGGCAGCGGGGAGCTGTTTTTT. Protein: CASSLYQSGGSGELFF.

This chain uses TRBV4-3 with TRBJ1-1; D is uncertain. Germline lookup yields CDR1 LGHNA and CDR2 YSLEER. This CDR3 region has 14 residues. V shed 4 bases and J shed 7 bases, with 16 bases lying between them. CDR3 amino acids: CASSPGRVGGEAFF. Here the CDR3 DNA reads TGCGCCAGCAGCCCCGGGAGGGTGGGTGGTGAAGCTTTCTTT.

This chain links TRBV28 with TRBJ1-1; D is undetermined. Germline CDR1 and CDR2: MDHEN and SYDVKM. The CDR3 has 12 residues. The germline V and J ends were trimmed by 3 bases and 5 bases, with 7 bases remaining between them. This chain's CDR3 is CASSFSRTEAFF. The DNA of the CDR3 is TGTGCCAGCAGTTTCTCCCGGACTGAAGCTTTCTTT.

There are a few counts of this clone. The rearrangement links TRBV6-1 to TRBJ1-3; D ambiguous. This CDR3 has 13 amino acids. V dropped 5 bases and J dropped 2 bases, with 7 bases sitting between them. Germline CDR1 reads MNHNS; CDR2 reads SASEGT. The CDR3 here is CASSSLAGNTIYF. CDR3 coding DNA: TGTGCCAGCAGTTCCCTAGCTGGAAACACCATATATTTT.

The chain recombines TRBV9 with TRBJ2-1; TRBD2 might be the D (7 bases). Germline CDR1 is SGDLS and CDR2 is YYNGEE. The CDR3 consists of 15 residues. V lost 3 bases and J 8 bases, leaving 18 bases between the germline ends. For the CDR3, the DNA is TGTGCCAGCAGCGAAGGGGGAGGGAGATTAGATGAGCAGTTCTTC. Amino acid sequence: CASSEGGGRLDEQFF.

In DNA, the CDR3 is TGTGCCAGCAGCTTGGGGGGCGCTGGAAACACCATATATTTT. Amino acids: CASSLGGAGNTIYF. V is TRBV5-4 and J is TRBJ1-3, with D perhaps TRBD1 (5 bases). This CDR3 region has 14 residues. Looked up from germline, CDR1 is SGHNT and CDR2 is YYREEE (reference sequence). Trimming left V 0 bases short and J 2 bases short, with 6 bases between. Supplemented by reference TRBV5-4 and TRBJ1-3, the full variable domain reads ETGVTQSPTHLIKTRGQQVTLRCSSQSGHNTVSWYQQALGQGPQFIFQYYREEENGRGNFPPRFSGLQFPNYSSELNVNALELDDSALYLCASSLGGAGNTIYFGEGSWLTVV.